Below, 27 T cell receptor beta chains from the same sample are listed, as sequenced in a study of blood T cells in healthy people across ages. Then a second PCR, running roughly 7 to 11 cycles, was carried out with a sample-barcoded 5' primer and a J-beta primer mix. TCRdb reprocessed the 5' RACE reads with MiXCR, giving one entry per CDR3 protein. The sample holds about 2 million distinct CDR3 sequences, around half seen once. Material for sequencing was blood. The receptors derive from a woman aged 40-49 years in good health.

This clonotype was counted only a few times. The V and J genes are TRBV4-2 and TRBJ1-2, with D possibly matching TRBD1 (6 bases). The CDR3 runs to 15 residues. V was pared by 0 bases and J by 5 bases, with 13 bases between. Germline CDR1 is LGHNA and CDR2 is YNFKEQ. The CDR3 loop reads CASSQDMAGEYGYTF. The CDR3 DNA follows: TGTGCCAGCAGCCAAGATATGGCAGGGGAGTATGGCTACACCTTC.

The chain employs TRBV27 and TRBJ2-1; 8 nucleotides align to TRBD2. The CDR3 is 15 amino acids. The junction had 4 bases not matched to a gene; V was cut back by 2 bases and J by 4 bases. In germline, CDR1 is MNHEY, CDR2 SMNVEV (reference sequence). CDR3 in amino acids: CASSLLLADYNEQFF. DNA of the CDR3: TGTGCCAGCAGTTTACTACTAGCGGATTACAATGAGCAGTTCTTC.

V and J are TRBV20-1 and TRBJ2-3; weak D call: TRBD1 (5 bases). Germline CDR1 and CDR2: DFQATT and SNEGSKA (reference sequence). The CDR3 extends over 12 amino acids. Trimming removed 5 bases at V and 4 bases at J, with 10 bases between. The DNA of the CDR3 is TGCAGTGCTGAGAAGGGGTCAGATACGCAGTATTTT. Its translation is CSAEKGSDTQYF.

This sequence joins TRBV10-3 and TRBJ2-1; 7 nucleotides align to TRBD1. Germline trimming cut 0 bases from V and 15 bases from J; bases unmatched to any gene: 5. This CDR3 is 12 amino acids long. Germline assignment: CDR1 ENHRY and CDR2 SYGVKD. CDR3 nucleotide sequence: TGTGCCATCAGTGAGTCTGACAGGGAACCGTTCTTC. It translates to CAISESDREPFF.

The V gene is TRBV7-3, the J gene TRBJ2-1, with D possibly TRBD1 on 6 matching bases. The J call is in doubt because the DNA end fits TRBJ2-7 better. CDR3 length: 14 residues. The germline gives CDR1 SGHTA, CDR2 FQGTGA. CDR3 amino acids: CASSPLQGDCEQYF. The CDR3, as DNA: TGTGCCAGCAGCCCCCTACAGGGAGACTGCGAGCAGTACTTC.

The V gene is TRBV27, the J gene TRBJ2-4, with 10 bases identical to TRBD2. V shed 3 bases, J shed 2 bases, and the junction held 10 bases outside the gene matches. The CDR3 contains 18 residues. Looked up from germline, CDR1 is MNHEY and CDR2 is SMNVEV (reference sequence). CDR3 sequence reads: CASSFGLAGGGTKNIQYF. CDR3 DNA sequence: TGTGCCAGCAGTTTTGGTTTAGCGGGGGGTGGGACCAAAAACATTCAGTACTTC.

The sample holds one count of this clonotype. This chain uses TRBV20-1 with TRBJ2-7; D gene unclear. The last part of the DNA fits TRBJ2-5 better; the J call may be wrong. This CDR3 is built from 14 residues. Germline V gives CDR1 DFQATT, CDR2 SNEGSKA (reference sequence). The CDR3 is CSANSPRLRETQYF. The CDR3, as DNA: TGCAGTGCTAACTCGCCCCGTCTAAGGGAGACCCAGTACTTC.

This clonotype was seen a handful of times. The chain combines TRBV6-2 or TRBV6-3 with TRBJ2-5; D is perhaps TRBD2 (5 bases). The V end was cut by 3 bases, the J end by 3 bases, with 8 bases between. The germline gives CDR1 MNHEY, CDR2 SVGEGT. This CDR3 is 13 amino acids long. The CDR3 DNA sequence: TGTGCCAGCAGTTATTACGGGGAAGAGACCCAGTACTTC. Protein: CASSYYGEETQYF.

This clonotype has more than one count but fewer than ten. The J gene is TRBJ2-7, the V gene TRBV20-1, with 9 bases aligning to TRBD2. J lost 1 base, V lost 5 bases, and 3 bases had no gene match. Germline lookup yields CDR1 DFQATT and CDR2 SNEGSKA (reference sequence). The CDR3 runs 13 residues. The CDR3 here is CSAQGLASYEQYF. The DNA for the CDR3 is TGCAGTGCTCAGGGACTAGCTTCCTACGAGCAGTACTTC.

The CDR3 reads CASSLVRTGGAGQETQYF. CDR3 in DNA: TGCGCCAGCAGCTTGGTTAGGACAGGGGGCGCAGGTCAAGAGACCCAGTACTTC. The gene calls are TRBV5-1 and TRBJ2-5; 11 nucleotides line up with TRBD1. The germline CDR1 and CDR2 sequences are SGHRS and YFSETQ. The ends lost 0 bases at V and 2 bases at J; junction bases unmatched: 9. This CDR3 is built from 18 residues. Drawing the rest from reference TRBV5-1 and TRBJ2-5, the complete variable domain is KAGVTQTPRYLIKTRGQQVTLSCSPISGHRSVSWYQQTPGQGLQFLFEYFSETQRNKGNFPGRFSGRQFSNSRSEMNVSTLELGDSALYLCASSLVRTGGAGQETQYFGPGTRLLVL.

This clonotype showed up just a few times. The J gene is TRBJ1-2, the V gene TRBV20-1; 10 bases agree with TRBD1. V shed 3 bases and J 5 bases; nucleotides not matched to a gene: 15. The germline V gene encodes CDR1 DFQATT and CDR2 SNEGSKA (reference sequence). The CDR3 sequence is 17 residues long. The CDR3 nucleotides are TGCAGTGCTAGCCACCCCCGTCCGGGACAGGGGAGATATGGCTACACCTTC. This codes for CSASHPRPGQGRYGYTF.

This rearrangement joins TRBV15 to TRBJ1-1; D is ambiguous. This CDR3 spans 15 amino acids. Per germline, CDR1 LNHNV and CDR2 YYDKDF (reference sequence). Trimming shortened V by 0 bases and J by 1 base, and 9 bases separated the two germline ends. The CDR3 reads CATSREGFTNTEAFF. CDR3 nucleotide sequence: TGTGCCACCAGCAGAGAAGGGTTTACGAACACTGAAGCTTTCTTT.

The sample holds a few counts of this clonotype. This chain uses TRBV11-1 with TRBJ2-5; D gene unclear. The CDR3 runs 16 residues. Germline values: CDR1 SGHAT, CDR2 FQDESV (reference sequence). V was trimmed by 3 bases and J by 0 bases, leaving 14 bases between them. CDR3 protein: CASSLMLTAYQETQYF. The CDR3 coding sequence is TGTGCCAGCAGCTTGATGTTGACGGCGTACCAAGAGACCCAGTACTTC.

The sample holds a few counts of this clonotype. The chain couples TRBV29-1 to TRBJ2-1, with 10 nucleotides matching TRBD1. After removal of 4 bases from V and 8 bases from J, the junction contained 5 bases not matched to a gene. Germline V CDR1 and CDR2: SQVTM, ANQGSEA. CDR3 size: 13 residues. This chain's CDR3 is CSVVRQGADEQFF. CDR3 in DNA: TGCAGCGTTGTCCGACAGGGGGCCGATGAGCAGTTCTTC.

Remarks on this clonotype: Sequence at one end of the junction differs from germline and may be a read error. This chain connects TRBV6-5 to TRBJ2-7; no firm D call. The J call is in doubt because the DNA end fits TRBJ2-5 better. The CDR3 loop spans 14 amino acids. In germline, CDR1 is MNHEY, CDR2 SVGAGI. CDR3 residues: CASSDSRSQETQYF. CDR3 DNA: TGTGCCAGCAGTGACTCCCGGTCTCAGGAGACCCAGTACTTC.

The chain's CDR3 is CASTPRVGKNIQYF. DNA for the CDR3: TGTGCCAGCACCCCTAGGGTAGGGAAAAACATTCAGTACTTC. The V call is TRBV25-1, the J call TRBJ2-5; D is undetermined. The J call could be wrong; TRBJ2-4 is a better fit for the DNA end. The CDR3 covers 14 residues. Germline CDR1 is MGHDK and CDR2 is SYGVNS.

This rearrangement joins TRBV25-1 to TRBJ1-4; a weak D match, TRBD1 (5 bases). CDR1 and CDR2 from the germline V gene are MGHDK and SYGVNS. Between the trimmed V and J ends, which lost 1 base and 4 bases, there was a span of 19 bases. CDR3 length: 18 residues. In DNA, the CDR3 is TGTGCCAGCAGTGAATCGGGCGGTTTGACAGCAAGTAATGAAAAACTGTTTTTT. Amino acids: CASSESGGLTASNEKLFF.

The CDR3 region is CASSADRGLDGTDTQYF. The CDR3 DNA is TGTGCCAGCAGCGCAGACAGGGGGCTGGACGGCACAGATACGCAGTATTTT. J is TRBJ2-3 and V is TRBV7-9; 10 bases are shared with TRBD1. The CDR3 is 17 amino acids. The V segment lost 5 bases and the J segment 1 base; nucleotides outside the gene matches: 9. In germline, CDR1 is SEHNR, CDR2 FQNEAQ (reference sequence).

This rearrangement joins TRBV7-2 to TRBJ1-2, with 8 nucleotides matching TRBD1. V lost 5 bases, J lost 13 bases, and 12 bases stayed unmatched. This CDR3 spans 13 amino acids. Germline CDR1 reads SGHTA; CDR2 reads FQGNSA. In DNA, the CDR3 is TGTGCCAGCAGCGCGTCGCGGACAGGGTTTCTCACCTTC. It encodes CASSASRTGFLTF.

This clonotype occurred once. The chain carries TRBV28 and TRBJ2-7; D is perhaps TRBD1 (5 bases). V lost 5 bases and J lost 3, with 14 bases in between. Germline V gene data show CDR1 as MDHEN and CDR2 as SYDVKM. CDR3 size: 14 residues. The CDR3 here is CASSVTWGGYEQYF. The CDR3 DNA reads as TGTGCCAGCAGTGTGACCTGGGGCGGCTACGAGCAGTACTTC. Drawing the rest from reference TRBV28 and TRBJ2-7, the complete variable domain is DVKVTQSSRYLVKRTGEKVFLECVQDMDHENMFWYRQDPGLGLRLIYFSYDVKMKEKGDIPEGYSVSREKKERFSLILESASTNQTSMYLCASSVTWGGYEQYFGPGTRLTVT.

A few counts support this clonotype. The CDR3 region is CSADLQEKLFF. The CDR3 DNA sequence: TGCAGCGCCGACCTGCAGGAAAAACTGTTTTTT. The chain carries TRBV29-1 and TRBJ1-4; D uncertain. The CDR3 has 11 amino acids. V was shortened by 7 bases and J by 8 bases, with 11 bases between the two germline ends. Germline V gene sequence: CDR1 SQVTM, CDR2 ANQGSEA.

About this clonotype itself: Sequence at one end of the junction differs from germline and may be a read error. The chain employs TRBV29-1 and TRBJ2-5; D gene uncertain. CDR3 length: 14 residues. Germline CDR1 SQVTM, CDR2 ANQGSEA. Here the CDR3 DNA reads TGCAGCGTTGAAAAAGGGTCTGGGATGGAGACCCTGTACTTC. The encoded protein is CSVEKGSGMETLYF.

This clonotype was recorded a few times. This chain connects TRBV12-3 or TRBV12-4 to TRBJ2-7; no clear D gene. This CDR3 spans 11 amino acids. V shed 4 bases and J shed 7 bases, with 8 bases lying between them. The CDR3 coding sequence is TGTGCCAGCAGTTCTTGGGATGAGCAGTACTTC. Translated: CASSSWDEQYF.

This rearrangement joins TRBV5-1 to TRBJ2-5; D tentatively fits TRBD1 or TRBD2 (5 bases each). Germline V lookup: CDR1 SGHRS, CDR2 YFSETQ. V lost 4 bases and J 2 bases, leaving 12 bases between the germline ends. The CDR3 has 14 amino acids. The CDR3 bases are TGCGCCAGCAGCATTCAGGGACCTCAAGAGACCCAGTACTTC. It is translated as CASSIQGPQETQYF. Full variable domain (rest looked up from reference TRBV5-1 and TRBJ2-5): KAGVTQTPRYLIKTRGQQVTLSCSPISGHRSVSWYQQTPGQGLQFLFEYFSETQRNKGNFPGRFSGRQFSNSRSEMNVSTLELGDSALYLCASSIQGPQETQYFGPGTRLLVL.

The CDR3 is CSAIVGDTQYF. In DNA, the CDR3 is TGCAGTGCGATAGTGGGAGATACGCAGTATTTT. The chain joins TRBV20-1 to TRBJ2-3; D gene unclear. CDR3 length: 11 amino acids. Germline V gene sequence: CDR1 DFQATT, CDR2 SNEGSKA (reference sequence). Trimming cost V 6 bases and J 5 bases, with 9 bases left between them.

The chain carries TRBV9 and TRBJ2-3; D unclear. Trimming removed 0 bases at V and 2 bases at J, with 10 bases between. The CDR3 has 15 residues. Germline V gene lookup returns CDR1 SGDLS and CDR2 YYNGEE. The CDR3 spells CASSVAFASTDTQYF. The CDR3 DNA sequence: TGTGCCAGCAGCGTAGCTTTTGCCTCCACAGATACGCAGTATTTT.

The CDR3 sequence is CSARVQGAPKETQYF. The DNA for the CDR3 is TGCAGTGCTAGAGTACAGGGGGCCCCTAAAGAGACCCAGTACTTC. The chain combines TRBV20-1 with TRBJ2-5; 9 bases match TRBD1. The CDR3 is made up of 15 amino acids. Germline V gene lookup returns CDR1 DFQATT and CDR2 SNEGSKA (reference sequence). J lost 3 bases, V lost 1 base, and 6 bases had no gene match.